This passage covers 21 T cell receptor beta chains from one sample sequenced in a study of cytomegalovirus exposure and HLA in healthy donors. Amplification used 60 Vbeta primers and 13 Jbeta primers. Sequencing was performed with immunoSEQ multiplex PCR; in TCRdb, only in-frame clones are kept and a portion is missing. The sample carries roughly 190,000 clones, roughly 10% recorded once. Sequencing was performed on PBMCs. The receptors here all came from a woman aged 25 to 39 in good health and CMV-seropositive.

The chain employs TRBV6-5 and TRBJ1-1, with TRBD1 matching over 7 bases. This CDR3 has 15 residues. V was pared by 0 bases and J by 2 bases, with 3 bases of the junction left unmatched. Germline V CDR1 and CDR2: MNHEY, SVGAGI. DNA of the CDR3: TGTGCCAGCAGTTACTCGACAGGGCCCAACACTGAAGCTTTCTTT. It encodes CASSYSTGPNTEAFF.

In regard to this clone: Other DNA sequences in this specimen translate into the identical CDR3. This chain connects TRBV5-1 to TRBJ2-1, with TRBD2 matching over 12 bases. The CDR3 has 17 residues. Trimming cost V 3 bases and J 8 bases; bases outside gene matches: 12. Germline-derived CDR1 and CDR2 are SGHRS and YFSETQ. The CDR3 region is CASSSSPTSGSSHEQFF. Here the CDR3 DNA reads TGCGCCAGCAGCTCGTCCCCGACTAGCGGGAGTTCCCATGAGCAGTTCTTC.

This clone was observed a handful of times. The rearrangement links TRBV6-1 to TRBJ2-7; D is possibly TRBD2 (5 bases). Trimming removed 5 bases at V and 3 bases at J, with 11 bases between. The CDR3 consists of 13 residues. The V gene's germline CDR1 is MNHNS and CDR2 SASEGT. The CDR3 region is CASSTRGNYEQYF. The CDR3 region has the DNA TGTGCCAGCAGTACCCGGGGTAACTACGAGCAGTACTTC.

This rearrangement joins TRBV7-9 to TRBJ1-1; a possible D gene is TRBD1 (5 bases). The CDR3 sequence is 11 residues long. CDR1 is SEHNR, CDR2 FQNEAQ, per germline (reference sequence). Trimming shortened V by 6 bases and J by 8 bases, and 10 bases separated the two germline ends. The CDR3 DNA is TGTGCCAGCAGTCTGGGGGGGGAAGCTTTCTTT. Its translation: CASSLGGEAFF. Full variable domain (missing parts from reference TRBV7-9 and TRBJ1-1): DTGVSQNPRHKITKRGQNVTFRCDPISEHNRLYWYRQTLGQGPEFLTYFQNEAQLEKSRLLSDRFSAERPKGSFSTLEIQRTEQGDSAMYLCASSLGGEAFFGQGTRLTVV.

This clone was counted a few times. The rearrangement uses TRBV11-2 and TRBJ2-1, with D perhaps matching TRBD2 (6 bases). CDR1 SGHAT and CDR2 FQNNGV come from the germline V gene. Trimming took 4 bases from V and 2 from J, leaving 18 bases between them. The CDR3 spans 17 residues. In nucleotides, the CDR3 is TGTGCCAGCAGCTCCACAAGACTAGTGGTCCCCTACAATGAGCAGTTCTTC. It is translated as CASSSTRLVVPYNEQFF.

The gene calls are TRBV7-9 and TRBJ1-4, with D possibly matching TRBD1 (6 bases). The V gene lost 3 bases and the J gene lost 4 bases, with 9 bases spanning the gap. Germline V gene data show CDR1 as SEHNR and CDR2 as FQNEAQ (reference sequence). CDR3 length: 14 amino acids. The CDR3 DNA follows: TGTGCCAGCAGCTTTCGACAGGATAATGAAAAACTGTTTTTT. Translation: CASSFRQDNEKLFF.

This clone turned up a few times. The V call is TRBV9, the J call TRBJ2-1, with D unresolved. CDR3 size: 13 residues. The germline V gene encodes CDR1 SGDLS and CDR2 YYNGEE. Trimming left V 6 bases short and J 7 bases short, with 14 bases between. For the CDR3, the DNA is TGTGCCAGCATCCCGGCTCGCGGAAATGAGCAGTTCTTC. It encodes CASIPARGNEQFF.

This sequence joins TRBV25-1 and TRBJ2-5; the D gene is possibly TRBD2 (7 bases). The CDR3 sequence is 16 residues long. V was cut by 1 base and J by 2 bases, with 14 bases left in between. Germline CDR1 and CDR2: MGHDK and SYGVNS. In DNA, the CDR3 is TGTGCCAGCAGTGAATTAGGGGGAGGGGGTCAAGAGACCCAGTACTTC. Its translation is CASSELGGGGQETQYF.

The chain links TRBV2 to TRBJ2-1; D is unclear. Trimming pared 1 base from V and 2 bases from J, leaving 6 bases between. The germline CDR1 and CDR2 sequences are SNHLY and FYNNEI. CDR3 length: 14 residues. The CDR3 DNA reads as TGTGCCAGCAGTGAAGTCACAGCCTACAATGAGCAGTTCTTC. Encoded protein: CASSEVTAYNEQFF.

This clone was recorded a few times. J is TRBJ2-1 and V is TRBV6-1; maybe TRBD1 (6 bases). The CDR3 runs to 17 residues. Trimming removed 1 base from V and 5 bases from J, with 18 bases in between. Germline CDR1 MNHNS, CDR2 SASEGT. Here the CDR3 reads CASSEGGQQVYDNEQFF. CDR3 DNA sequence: TGTGCCAGCAGTGAAGGGGGGCAGCAGGTATACGACAATGAGCAGTTCTTC.

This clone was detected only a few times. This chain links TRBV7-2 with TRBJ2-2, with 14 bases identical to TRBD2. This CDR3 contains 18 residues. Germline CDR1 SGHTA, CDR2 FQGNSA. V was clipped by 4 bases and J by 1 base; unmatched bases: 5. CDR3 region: CASSYWTSGRRNTGELFF. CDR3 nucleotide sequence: TGTGCCAGCAGCTATTGGACTAGCGGGAGGAGGAACACCGGGGAGCTGTTTTTT.

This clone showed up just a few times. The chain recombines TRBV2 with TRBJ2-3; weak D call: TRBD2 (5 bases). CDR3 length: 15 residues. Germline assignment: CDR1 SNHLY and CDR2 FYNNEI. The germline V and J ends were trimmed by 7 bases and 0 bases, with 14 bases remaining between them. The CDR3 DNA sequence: TGTGCCAGCAAGGAGGCGGAACTTAGCACAGATACGCAGTATTTT. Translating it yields CASKEAELSTDTQYF.

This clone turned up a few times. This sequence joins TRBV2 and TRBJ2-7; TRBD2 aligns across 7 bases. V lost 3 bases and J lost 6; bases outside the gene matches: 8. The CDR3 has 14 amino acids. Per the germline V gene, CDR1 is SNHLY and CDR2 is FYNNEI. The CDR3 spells CASSEGRGSREQYF. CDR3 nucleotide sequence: TGTGCCAGCAGTGAGGGGAGGGGAAGCCGCGAGCAGTACTTC. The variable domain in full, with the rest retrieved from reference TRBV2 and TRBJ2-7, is EPEVTQTPSHQVTQMGQEVILRCVPISNHLYFYWYRQILGQKVEFLVSFYNNEISEKSEIFDDQFSVERPDGSNFTLKIRSTKLEDSAMYFCASSEGRGSREQYFGPGTRLTVT.

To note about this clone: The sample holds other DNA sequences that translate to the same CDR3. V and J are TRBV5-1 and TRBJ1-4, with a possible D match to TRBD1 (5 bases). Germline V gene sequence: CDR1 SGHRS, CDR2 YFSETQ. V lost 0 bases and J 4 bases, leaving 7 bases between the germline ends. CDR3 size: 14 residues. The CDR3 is CASSLGQGNEKLFF. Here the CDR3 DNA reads TGCGCCAGCAGCTTGGGGCAGGGTAATGAAAAACTGTTTTTT.

In DNA, the CDR3 is TGTGCCAGCAGAGAGGACAGGGGACTCACCGGGGAGCTGTTTTTT. Translating it yields CASREDRGLTGELFF. This sequence joins TRBV6-4 and TRBJ2-2; 9 bases fit TRBD1. This CDR3 comprises 15 residues. The V gene's germline CDR1 is MRHNA and CDR2 SNTAGT. V was pared by 6 bases and J by 4 bases, with 6 bases of the junction left unmatched.

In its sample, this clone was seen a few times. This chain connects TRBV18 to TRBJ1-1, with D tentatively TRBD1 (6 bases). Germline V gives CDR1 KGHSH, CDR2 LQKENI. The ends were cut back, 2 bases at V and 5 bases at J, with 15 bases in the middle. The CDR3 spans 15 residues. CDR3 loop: CASSPAGVGATEAFF. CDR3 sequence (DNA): TGTGCCAGCTCACCAGCGGGGGTGGGGGCGACTGAAGCTTTCTTT. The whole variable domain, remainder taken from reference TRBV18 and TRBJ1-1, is NAGVMQNPRHLVRRRGQEARLRCSPMKGHSHVYWYRQLPEEGLKFMVYLQKENIIDESGMPKERFSAEFPKEGPSILRIQQVVRGDSAAYFCASSPAGVGATEAFFGQGTRLTVV.

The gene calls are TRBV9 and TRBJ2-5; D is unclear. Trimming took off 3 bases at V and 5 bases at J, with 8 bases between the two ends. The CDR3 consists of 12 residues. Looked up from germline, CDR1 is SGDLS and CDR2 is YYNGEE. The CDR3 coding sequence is TGTGCCAGCAGCGCTTACATGGAGACCCAGTACTTC. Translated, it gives CASSAYMETQYF. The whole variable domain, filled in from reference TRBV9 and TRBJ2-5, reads DSGVTQTPKHLITATGQRVTLRCSPRSGDLSVYWYQQSLDQGLQFLIQYYNGEERAKGNILERFSAQQFPDLHSELNLSSLELGDSALYFCASSAYMETQYFGPGTRLLVL.

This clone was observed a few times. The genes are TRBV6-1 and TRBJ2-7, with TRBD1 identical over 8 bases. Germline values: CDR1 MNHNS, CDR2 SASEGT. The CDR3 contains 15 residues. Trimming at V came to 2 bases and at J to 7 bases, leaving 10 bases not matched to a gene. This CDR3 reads CASSEPRTGTREQYF. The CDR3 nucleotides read TGTGCCAGCAGTGAACCTAGGACAGGGACTCGGGAGCAGTACTTC.

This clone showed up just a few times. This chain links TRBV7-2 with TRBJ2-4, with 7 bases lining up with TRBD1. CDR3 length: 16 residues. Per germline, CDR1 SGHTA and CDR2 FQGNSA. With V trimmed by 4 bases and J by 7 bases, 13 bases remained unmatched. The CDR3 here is CASSSPDRAWGNIQYF. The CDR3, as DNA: TGTGCCAGCAGCTCACCTGACAGGGCTTGGGGGAACATTCAGTACTTC.

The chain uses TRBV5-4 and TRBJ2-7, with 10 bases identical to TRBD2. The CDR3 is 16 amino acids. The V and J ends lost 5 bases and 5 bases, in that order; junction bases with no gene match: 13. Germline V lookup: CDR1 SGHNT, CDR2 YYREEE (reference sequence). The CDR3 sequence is CASSSALAGVRDEQYF. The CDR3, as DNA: TGTGCCAGCAGTTCGGCCCTAGCGGGAGTTCGGGACGAGCAGTACTTC.

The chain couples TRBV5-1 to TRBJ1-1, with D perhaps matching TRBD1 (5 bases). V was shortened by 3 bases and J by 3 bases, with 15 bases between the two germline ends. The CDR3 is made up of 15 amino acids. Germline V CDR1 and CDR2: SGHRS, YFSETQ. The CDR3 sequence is CASSSEPGPYTEAFF. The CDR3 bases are TGCGCCAGCAGCTCCGAGCCAGGGCCCTACACTGAAGCTTTCTTT.